The present T cell receptor beta chain was sequenced within a study of blood T cells in healthy people across ages. PCR was performed a second time for roughly 6 to 12 cycles using a sample-barcoded 5' primer and a J-beta primer mix. Researchers report that a template-switch adaptor with 12 random nucleotides tagged each cDNA molecule. TCRdb reprocessed the 5' RACE reads with MiXCR, giving one entry per CDR3 protein. The table lists around 710,000 distinct CDR3 sequences, roughly two fifths of them singletons. The material sequenced was blood. This sequence originates from a woman aged 55-70 years in good health.

The CDR3 protein is CASSVQGGPPEKLFF. CDR3 bases: TGTGCCAGCAGTGTTCAAGGGGGCCCTCCTGAAAAACTGTTTTTT. The chain joins TRBV2 to TRBJ1-4; 7 positions agree with TRBD1. The CDR3 covers 15 residues. Germline trimming cut 4 bases from V and 7 bases from J; bases unmatched to any gene: 9. Germline V gene lookup returns CDR1 SNHLY and CDR2 FYNNEI.